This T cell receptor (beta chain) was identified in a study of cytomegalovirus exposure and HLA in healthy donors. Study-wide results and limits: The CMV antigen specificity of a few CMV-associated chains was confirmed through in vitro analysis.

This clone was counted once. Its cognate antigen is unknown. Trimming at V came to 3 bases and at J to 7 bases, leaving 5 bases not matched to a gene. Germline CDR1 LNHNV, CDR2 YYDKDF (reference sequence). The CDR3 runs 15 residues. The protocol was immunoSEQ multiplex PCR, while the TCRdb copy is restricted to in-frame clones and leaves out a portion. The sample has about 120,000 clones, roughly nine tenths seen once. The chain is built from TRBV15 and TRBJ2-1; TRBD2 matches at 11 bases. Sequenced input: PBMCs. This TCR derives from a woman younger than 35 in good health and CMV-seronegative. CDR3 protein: CATSRGLAAGNEQFF. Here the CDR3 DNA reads TGTGCCACCAGCAGGGGACTAGCGGCGGGGAATGAGCAGTTCTTC.